This TCR beta chain emerged from a study of OX40 agonist ivuxolimab in advanced cancers. Profiled with immunoSEQ multiplex PCR; TCRdb holds only in-frame clones, not every one. The table has 50,000 to 70,000 clones, roughly nine tenths seen once. V lost 6 bases and J lost 3; bases outside the gene matches: 6. Germline lookup yields CDR1 MNHEY and CDR2 SMNVEV (reference sequence). The CDR3 consists of 15 residues. Specimen: CD4+ or CD8+ T cells sorted from blood, collected in a trial of the OX40 agonist ivuxolimab. J is TRBJ2-5 and V is TRBV27; 11 bases fit TRBD2. This sequence was found in an adult with an advanced solid tumor such as melanoma, head and neck, liver or kidney cancer. The chain's CDR3 is CASSRLAGGEETQYF. The CDR3, as DNA: TGTGCCAGCAGCCGATTAGCGGGAGGGGAAGAGACCCAGTACTTC.